These 16 T cell receptor beta chains came from one sample sequenced in a study of post-analysis software for immune sequencing data. Whole-study findings and limits: Patients showed TRBV5-6, TRBV5-1 and TRBV20-1 among 4 or 5 TRBV segments more frequent than in controls.

Unique molecular identifiers were carried by the TCR beta cDNA libraries. TCRdb passed the PCR reads through MiXCR, listing each CDR3 protein once. The data show hundreds of thousands of distinct CDR3 sequences, less than 35% seen once. No antigen has been identified for these receptors. Sample: blood. Receptor source: a girl aged 10-17 years with multiple sclerosis.

This rearrangement joins TRBV28 to TRBJ2-5, with 7 bases aligning to TRBD1. CDR3 length equals 14 residues. Trimming cost V 6 bases and J 5 bases; bases outside gene matches: 9. Germline lookup yields CDR1 MDHEN and CDR2 SYDVKM. The CDR3 DNA reads as TGTGCCAGCAGCCCAACAGGGGCTTTGGAGACCCAGTACTTC. Translation gives CASSPTGALETQYF.

This clonotype was detected a few times. This chain links TRBV28 with TRBJ1-2; TRBD1 agrees at 7 bases. Germline V gene sequence: CDR1 MDHEN, CDR2 SYDVKM. CDR3 length: 15 residues. The V gene end was trimmed by 3 bases and the J gene end by 2 bases; junction bases not matched to a gene: 6. The CDR3 DNA follows: TGTGCCAGCAGTTTGGGACAGAACCTCAACTATGGCTACACCTTC. It specifies CASSLGQNLNYGYTF.

The chain carries TRBV20-1 and TRBJ1-5; tentatively, D is TRBD1 (6 bases). V dropped 4 bases and J dropped 4 bases, with 14 bases sitting between them. CDR3 size: 14 residues. Germline CDR1 is DFQATT and CDR2 is SNEGSKA (reference sequence). The DNA for the CDR3 is TGCAGTGCTATTATAGGAGGGGGAAATCAGCCCCAGCATTTT. This translates into CSAIIGGGNQPQHF.

The J gene is TRBJ1-1, the V gene TRBV5-1; possibly TRBD1 for D (6 bases). Germline V gene sequence: CDR1 SGHRS, CDR2 YFSETQ. The CDR3 has 15 amino acids. Trimming removed 3 bases at V and 0 bases at J, with 12 bases between. The CDR3 here is CASSSRQAMNTEAFF. The CDR3 DNA follows: TGCGCCAGCAGCTCCCGACAGGCCATGAACACTGAAGCTTTCTTT.

Of note for this clonotype: A read error may be the cause here, since a much bigger clone is one base away. The J gene is TRBJ2-7, the V gene TRBV3-1; weak D call: TRBD2 (5 bases). The CDR3 is made up of 13 amino acids. The germline V gene encodes CDR1 LGHDT and CDR2 YNNKEL (reference sequence). The CDR3 sequence: CASNQADYYEQYF. CDR3 coding DNA: TGTGCCAGCAACCAAGCGGATTACTACGAGCAGTACTTC.

The V gene is TRBV6-2 or TRBV6-3, the J gene TRBJ2-7; 9 positions match TRBD2. The V segment lost 2 bases and the J segment 7 bases; nucleotides outside the gene matches: 9. There are 15 residues in the CDR3. Germline V gene data show CDR1 as MNHEY and CDR2 as SVGEGT. This CDR3 is CASSYRLAGDNEQYF. CDR3 nucleotide sequence: TGTGCCAGCAGTTACCGGTTAGCGGGAGACAATGAGCAGTACTTC.

This clonotype was seen only a few times. The chain combines TRBV20-1 with TRBJ2-1; 7 bases line up with TRBD2. CDR3 length: 17 residues. V shed 0 bases, J shed 2 bases, and the junction held 10 bases outside the gene matches. CDR1 DFQATT and CDR2 SNEGSKA come from the germline V gene (reference sequence). In DNA, the CDR3 is TGCAGTGCTAGAGATCTTCAAGCGGGGCCCGCCTACAATGAGCAGTTCTTC. This codes for CSARDLQAGPAYNEQFF.

The chain links TRBV6-1 to TRBJ1-4; possibly TRBD1 for D (6 bases). The germline V and J ends were trimmed by 6 bases and 0 bases, with 23 bases remaining between them. In germline, CDR1 is MNHNS, CDR2 SASEGT. The CDR3 spans 19 residues. This CDR3 reads CASSLGLSNTGTTNEKLFF. CDR3 DNA: TGTGCCAGCAGCCTTGGTCTATCCAACACAGGGACAACTAATGAAAAACTGTTTTTT.

The chain combines TRBV20-1 with TRBJ2-4; 12 bases align to TRBD2. The DNA end favors TRBJ2-5, so the J call may be wrong. The CDR3 totals 16 residues. Germline V gene lookup returns CDR1 DFQATT and CDR2 SNEGSKA (reference sequence). CDR3 in amino acids: CSARVLAGGGAETQYF. CDR3 in DNA: TGCAGTGCTAGAGTACTAGCGGGAGGAGGGGCAGAGACCCAGTACTTC.

This clonotype has a handful of counts. The chain uses TRBV5-5 and TRBJ2-3; TRBD2 agrees at 9 bases. The CDR3 is 15 amino acids. CDR1 SGHKS and CDR2 YYEKEE come from the germline V gene (reference sequence). The V segment lost 1 base and the J segment 4 bases; nucleotides outside the gene matches: 4. The CDR3 here is CASSLLGGRADTQYF. As DNA, the CDR3 is TGTGCCAGCAGCTTGCTGGGCGGGAGGGCAGATACGCAGTATTTT.

V usage is TRBV20-1 and J usage is TRBJ2-5; 9 bases map to TRBD2. The V and J ends lost 6 bases and 1 base, in that order; junction bases with no gene match: 9. This CDR3 has 15 amino acids. Germline assignment: CDR1 DFQATT and CDR2 SNEGSKA (reference sequence). The CDR3 DNA reads TGCAGTGCGAAGGCGGGGGGGCCAAGCCAAGAGACCCAGTACTTC. Protein sequence: CSAKAGGPSQETQYF.

V gene TRBV6-4 combines with J gene TRBJ2-3; D is uncertain. The CDR3 consists of 15 residues. Trimming removed 7 bases at V and 5 bases at J, with 19 bases between. Germline V CDR1 and CDR2: MRHNA, SNTAGT. CDR3 coding DNA: TGTGCCAGCATCTTTGGAGCAATCCGCCAAGATACGCAGTATTTT. Translated: CASIFGAIRQDTQYF.

The rearrangement joins TRBV20-1 to TRBJ2-5, with D perhaps given as TRBD1 or TRBD2 (5 bases each). V gave up 2 bases and J gave up 5 bases, with 12 bases separating them. Germline V gene sequence: CDR1 DFQATT, CDR2 SNEGSKA (reference sequence). This CDR3 is built from 13 residues. CDR3 sequence (DNA): TGCAGTGCTAGAACCGGGACGGGGGAGACCCAGTACTTC. As protein: CSARTGTGETQYF.

The rearrangement uses TRBV6-5 and TRBJ1-2, with D uncertain. CDR1 and CDR2 (germline): MNHEY, SVGAGI. V shed 7 bases and J shed 4 bases, with 19 bases lying between them. There are 15 residues in the CDR3. In DNA, the CDR3 is TGTGCCAGCACCACCTACGGACTAGCATCCTATGGCTACACCTTC. It yields the protein CASTTYGLASYGYTF.

This clonotype was picked up a small number of times. The chain links TRBV6-1 to TRBJ2-1; no clear D gene. V lost 1 base, J lost 0 bases, and 10 bases lay in between. Germline assignment: CDR1 MNHNS and CDR2 SASEGT. CDR3 size: 16 residues. The CDR3 bases are TGTGCCAGCAGTGAAGATGCGACATACTCCTACAATGAGCAGTTCTTC. Protein sequence: CASSEDATYSYNEQFF.

This clonotype was recorded a few times. The chain has TRBV5-1 and TRBJ2-7; 8 positions agree with TRBD2. CDR3 length equals 14 residues. Germline CDR1 SGHRS, CDR2 YFSETQ. V was pared by 2 bases and J by 7 bases, with 8 bases of the junction left unmatched. In DNA form, the CDR3 reads TGCGCCAGCAGCTTAGCGGGAGCTACAGAAGAGCAGTACTTC. Amino acids: CASSLAGATEEQYF.